This TCR beta chain originates from a study of OX40 agonist ivuxolimab in advanced cancers. Study-wide context: The drug used for patients, ivuxolimab, was an agonistic anti-OX40 (CD134) antibody. One patient with hepatocellular carcinoma and two with cutaneous melanoma, three in all, had partial responses.

Comment on this clone: Its antigen is undetermined.

The study's findings and limits: The study did not work out the antigen specificity of the expanded peripheral T cells. More expanded clones were found, on average, in CD8+ than in CD4+ T cells.

Libraries were prepared by immunoSEQ multiplex PCR; TCRdb keeps only in-frame clonotypes and omits some of them. The table has 16,000 or so clones, over 70% seen once. The sequencing used CD4+ or CD8+ T cells sorted from blood, collected in a trial of the OX40 agonist ivuxolimab. The source is an adult with an advanced solid tumor such as melanoma, head and neck, liver or kidney cancer.

The CDR3 reads CASSQDRVDLQYF. The CDR3 DNA is TGTGCCAGCAGCCAAGATCGGGTGGACTTACAGTACTTC. This chain links TRBV14 with TRBJ2-7; D possibly corresponds to TRBD2 (5 bases). CDR3 length equals 13 residues. CDR1 is SGHDN, CDR2 FVKESK, per germline. V was shortened by 0 bases and J by 10 bases, with 13 bases between the two germline ends.